This T cell receptor beta chain derives from a study of T cells in Graves' hyperthyroidism and ophthalmopathy. RNA transcripts gave rise to amplified TCR beta CDR3 regions. A set of HTBI primers served as the primers for a first-round RT-PCR of the TCR CDR3. TCRdb ran MiXCR on the multiplex PCR reads and lists one entry per CDR3 protein. Of some 620,000 distinct CDR3 sequences detected, around 15% appear once; the ten largest clones hold 3.8%. V was clipped by 5 bases and J by 11 bases; unmatched bases: 6. CDR3 length: 12 amino acids. Per the germline V gene, CDR1 is KGHDR and CDR2 is SFDVKD. Researchers defined stable Graves' hyperthyroidism as no ophthalmopathy progression within 18 months. Subjects aged 18 to 65 presented with newly diagnosed hyperthyroidism of less than 2 months' duration.

Sample: blood. This chain joins TRBV24-1 and TRBJ1-1; 8 bases align to TRBD1. The sequence was obtained from a woman aged 30 to 39 with Graves' hyperthyroidism. The CDR3 protein is CATSAQGAPAFF. The DNA for the CDR3 is TGTGCCACCAGTGCTCAGGGGGCGCCGGCTTTCTTT.